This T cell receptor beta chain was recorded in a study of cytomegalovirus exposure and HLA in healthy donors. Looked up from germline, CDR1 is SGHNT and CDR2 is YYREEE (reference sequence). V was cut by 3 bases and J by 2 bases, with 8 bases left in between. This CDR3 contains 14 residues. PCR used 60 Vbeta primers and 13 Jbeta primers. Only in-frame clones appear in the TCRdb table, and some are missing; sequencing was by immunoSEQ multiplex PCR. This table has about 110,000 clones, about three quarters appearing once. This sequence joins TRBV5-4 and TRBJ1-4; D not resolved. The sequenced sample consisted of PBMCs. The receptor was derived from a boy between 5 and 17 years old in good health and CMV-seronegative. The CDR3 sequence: CASSSTGTNEKLFF. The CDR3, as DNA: TGTGCCAGCAGCTCAACGGGGACTAATGAAAAACTGTTTTTT.